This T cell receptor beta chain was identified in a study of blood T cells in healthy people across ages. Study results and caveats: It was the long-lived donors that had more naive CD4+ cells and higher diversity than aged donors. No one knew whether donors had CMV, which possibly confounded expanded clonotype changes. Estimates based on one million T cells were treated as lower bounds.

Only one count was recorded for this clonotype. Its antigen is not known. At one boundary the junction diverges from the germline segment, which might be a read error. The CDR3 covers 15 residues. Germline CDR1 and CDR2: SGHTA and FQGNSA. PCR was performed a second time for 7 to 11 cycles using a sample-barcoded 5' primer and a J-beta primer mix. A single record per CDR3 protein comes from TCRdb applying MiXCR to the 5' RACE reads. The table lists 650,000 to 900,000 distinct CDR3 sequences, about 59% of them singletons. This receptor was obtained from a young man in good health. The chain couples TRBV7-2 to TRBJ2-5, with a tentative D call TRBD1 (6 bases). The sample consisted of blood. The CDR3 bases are TGTGCCAGCAGCCCGACGCAGGGGCCCCAAGGGACCCAGTACTTC. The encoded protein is CASSPTQGPQGTQYF.